This TCR beta chain emerged from a study of T cells after somatic rescue of genetic block. The repertoire was sequenced with immunoSEQ multiplex PCR; TCRdb's copy has only in-frame clones and lacks some. The repertoire holds 85,000 to 100,000 clones, 80% to 90% seen once, with around 1.5% in the top ten. Input material: peripheral blood mononuclear cells (PBMCs). The receptor's source is a young woman.

The CDR3 here is CASSFDPFGQGAGGYTF. The CDR3 nucleotides read TGTGCCAGCAGCTTCGATCCCTTCGGACAGGGGGCGGGTGGCTACACCTTC. The V gene is TRBV7-8, the J gene TRBJ1-2, with 11 positions matching TRBD1. The CDR3 has 17 amino acids. Germline V gives CDR1 SGHVS, CDR2 FQNEAQ. V trimming: 3 bases; J trimming: 7 bases; junction bases outside the gene matches: 13. Using reference TRBV7-8 and TRBJ1-2 for the parts outside the CDR3, the full variable domain is GAGVSQSPRYKVAKRGQDVALRCDPISGHVSLFWYQQALGQGPEFLTYFQNEAQLDKSGLPSDRFFAERPEGSVSTLKIQRTQQEDSAVYLCASSFDPFGQGAGGYTFGSGTRLTVV.